These 26 T cell receptor beta chains were all obtained from the same sample, sequenced in a study of blood T cell repertoires in COVID-19. Clones were sequenced by immunoSEQ multiplex PCR, and TCRdb holds only the in-frame ones, with some missing. The repertoire holds about 140,000 clones, with roughly 84% as singletons. What was sequenced was peripheral blood. The receptors shown here come from a man between 25 and 39 years old with COVID-19, enrolled during active disease.

This chain uses TRBV6-5 with TRBJ2-7; TRBD2 aligns across 12 bases. In germline, CDR1 is MNHEY, CDR2 SVGAGI. The CDR3 is 16 amino acids. V dropped 0 bases and J dropped 2; count of bases not matched to a gene: 2. The CDR3 DNA follows: TGTGCCAGCAGTTACTCGGGACTAGCGGGTACCTACGAGCAGTACTTC. Translation gives CASSYSGLAGTYEQYF.

The V gene is TRBV30, the J gene TRBJ1-4; no clear D. The length of the CDR3 is 15 residues. V was shortened by 7 bases and J by 0 bases, with 15 bases between the two germline ends. Germline V gives CDR1 GTSNPN, CDR2 SVGIG (reference sequence). DNA for the CDR3: TGTGCCTTGGAGGGTGGTTATCCAACTAATGAAAAACTGTTTTTT. Translating it yields CALEGGYPTNEKLFF.

The chain is built from TRBV29-1 and TRBJ2-1; the match to TRBD2 covers 7 bases. CDR1 is SQVTM and CDR2 is ANQGSEA in the germline V gene. The CDR3 sequence is 15 residues long. The trim removed 6 bases at V and 0 bases at J, leaving 8 bases unmatched. The CDR3 nucleotides read TGCAGCGTGGACATCCTAGCGGACTCCTACAATGAGCAGTTCTTC. Translation: CSVDILADSYNEQFF.

The chain recombines TRBV7-2 with TRBJ2-2; 16 nucleotides line up with TRBD2. The germline gives CDR1 SGHTA, CDR2 FQGNSA. V trimming: 4 bases; J trimming: 6 bases; junction bases outside the gene matches: 5. This CDR3 contains 17 residues. CDR3 DNA sequence: TGTGCCAGCAGCTCGGGACTAGCGGGAGGGCCGCCCGGGGAGCTGTTTTTT. It codes for CASSSGLAGGPPGELFF.

The chain combines TRBV11-2 with TRBJ1-1; possibly TRBD1 for D (6 bases). Germline lookup yields CDR1 SGHAT and CDR2 FQNNGV. The V and J ends lost 3 bases and 0 bases respectively, with 14 bases between them. The CDR3 extends over 16 amino acids. CDR3 in DNA: TGTGCCAGCAGCTTTCTCAGGGGAAGGCTGAACACTGAAGCTTTCTTT. Translating gives CASSFLRGRLNTEAFF.

The rearrangement uses TRBV6-5 and TRBJ1-6; D unresolved. The germline gives CDR1 MNHEY, CDR2 SVGAGI. The CDR3 loop spans 13 amino acids. V lost 8 bases to trimming and J lost 6 bases, with 11 bases between them. The CDR3 spells CASRERFNSPLHF. The DNA for the CDR3 is TGTGCCAGCCGAGAACGGTTTAATTCACCCCTCCACTTT.

The chain links TRBV10-3 to TRBJ2-7, with D maybe TRBD1 (5 bases). Germline-derived CDR1 and CDR2 are ENHRY and SYGVKD. Trimming removed 6 bases at V and 1 base at J, with 10 bases between. The CDR3 consists of 13 residues. The CDR3 loop reads CAISPRGSYEQYF. The CDR3 nucleotides are TGTGCCATCAGCCCTAGGGGTTCCTACGAGCAGTACTTC.

The genes are TRBV6-5 and TRBJ1-1, with TRBD1 matching over 9 bases. Germline CDR1 is MNHEY and CDR2 is SVGAGI. This CDR3 has 15 residues. J lost 6 bases, V lost 0 bases, and 5 bases had no gene match. The CDR3 DNA reads as TGTGCCAGCAGTTACTCCACAGGGGGCGGGGCTGAAGCTTTCTTT. It specifies CASSYSTGGGAEAFF.

In this sample, this clone turned up a few times. V and J are TRBV20-1 and TRBJ1-5; D is uncertain. Trimming took off 3 bases at V and 4 bases at J, with 19 bases between the two ends. This CDR3 contains 16 residues. The germline V gene has CDR1 DFQATT and CDR2 SNEGSKA (reference sequence). The CDR3 here is CSASNSRATGNQPQHF. The CDR3 DNA follows: TGCAGTGCTAGTAATTCTAGGGCCACGGGGAATCAGCCCCAGCATTTT.

The rearrangement uses TRBV11-2 and TRBJ1-6; no firm D call. The germline V and J ends were trimmed by 0 bases and 7 bases, with 10 bases remaining between them. Per the germline V gene, CDR1 is SGHAT and CDR2 is FQNNGV. CDR3 length: 15 amino acids. Here the CDR3 reads CASSLEPGVNSPLHF. CDR3 bases: TGTGCCAGCAGCTTAGAGCCCGGGGTCAATTCACCCCTCCACTTT.

The chain joins TRBV7-3 to TRBJ1-1; 7 nucleotides line up with TRBD1. This CDR3 is built from 15 residues. Germline loops: CDR1 SGHTA, CDR2 FQGTGA. The junction had 12 bases not matched to a gene; V was cut back by 5 bases and J by 6 bases. CDR3 protein: CASSARQGVGAEAFF. The CDR3 DNA sequence: TGTGCCAGCAGCGCGAGACAGGGAGTCGGGGCTGAAGCTTTCTTT. The entire variable domain, with the rest obtained from reference TRBV7-3 and TRBJ1-1, is as follows: GAGVSQTPSNKVTEKGKYVELRCDPISGHTALYWYRQSLGQGPEFLIYFQGTGAADDSGLPNDRFFAVRPEGSVSTLKIQRTERGDSAVYLCASSARQGVGAEAFFGQGTRLTVV.

This clone was seen a few times. The chain links TRBV27 to TRBJ1-5; possible D gene TRBD1, 5 bases. Germline V gene data show CDR1 as MNHEY and CDR2 as SMNVEV (reference sequence). The V gene lost 1 base and the J gene lost 2 bases, with 9 bases spanning the gap. This CDR3 has 15 amino acids. CDR3 nucleotides: TGTGCCAGCAGTTTATTTACGGGGGGCAATCAGCCCCAGCATTTT. It encodes CASSLFTGGNQPQHF.

The chain links TRBV2 to TRBJ2-5; D gene uncertain. Trimming cost V 6 bases and J 5 bases, with 13 bases left between them. Per the germline V gene, CDR1 is SNHLY and CDR2 is FYNNEI. There are 13 residues in the CDR3. The CDR3 protein is CASRPSEFETQYF. The CDR3 DNA sequence: TGTGCCAGCAGGCCTAGTGAATTCGAGACCCAGTACTTC.

This chain links TRBV10-3 with TRBJ1-2; tentatively, D is TRBD1 (6 bases). Looked up from germline, CDR1 is ENHRY and CDR2 is SYGVKD. This CDR3 has 14 amino acids. With 8 bases removed from V and 7 bases from J, the gap between germline ends came to 20 bases. In DNA, the CDR3 is TGTGCCATCGGGGGCGGATCCAGAGGAGTTGGCTACACCTTC. Translation gives CAIGGGSRGVGYTF.

The genes are TRBV6-2 or TRBV6-3 and TRBJ1-5, with D perhaps TRBD1 (5 bases). Germline-derived CDR1 and CDR2 are MNHEY and SVGEGT. The CDR3 is made up of 14 amino acids. V gave up 2 bases and J gave up 4 bases, with 9 bases separating them. In DNA, the CDR3 is TGTGCCAGCAGTTACGCGGCAGGGAATCAGCCCCAGCATTTT. This sequence encodes CASSYAAGNQPQHF.

The V gene is TRBV5-1, the J gene TRBJ2-1; 10 bases fit TRBD1. CDR1 is SGHRS and CDR2 is YFSETQ in the germline V gene. The CDR3 extends over 13 amino acids. V lost 7 bases, J lost 7 bases, and 5 bases stayed unmatched. The CDR3 region is CASAGTGVNEQFF. The CDR3 nucleotides read TGCGCCAGCGCCGGGACAGGGGTTAATGAGCAGTTCTTC.

This sequence joins TRBV15 and TRBJ2-2, with 7 bases lining up with TRBD2. This CDR3 is 17 amino acids long. The germline CDR1 and CDR2 sequences are LNHNV and YYDKDF (reference sequence). Trimming removed 1 base from V and 0 bases from J; junction bases left unmatched: 5. Here the CDR3 reads CATSRALGLANTGELFF. The CDR3 DNA reads as TGTGCCACCAGCAGAGCCCTTGGACTAGCGAACACCGGGGAGCTGTTTTTT.

V and J are TRBV15 and TRBJ2-3; possible D gene TRBD2, 6 bases. CDR1 and CDR2 (germline): LNHNV, YYDKDF (reference sequence). The CDR3 runs to 14 residues. The ends were cut back, 5 bases at V and 2 bases at J, with 11 bases in the middle. This chain's CDR3 is CATSGGTATDTQYF. The CDR3 DNA reads as TGTGCCACCAGCGGTGGGACTGCCACAGATACGCAGTATTTT.

This clone has just a few counts. This rearrangement joins TRBV18 to TRBJ2-1; the match to TRBD1 covers 9 bases. J lost 7 bases, V lost 5 bases, and 12 bases had no gene match. The CDR3 extends over 16 amino acids. The germline V gene has CDR1 KGHSH and CDR2 LQKENI. The CDR3 DNA follows: TGTGCCAGCTCAAAAGACAGGGGGGTAACTAGGAATGAGCAGTTCTTC. This translates into CASSKDRGVTRNEQFF.

This sequence joins TRBV9 and TRBJ2-3, with 8 bases matching TRBD2. J lost 6 bases, V lost 3 bases, and 6 bases had no gene match. This CDR3 spans 14 amino acids. Germline V gene lookup returns CDR1 SGDLS and CDR2 YYNGEE. Here the CDR3 reads CASSGAGVRDTQYF. In DNA, the CDR3 is TGTGCCAGCAGCGGAGCGGGAGTGAGGGATACGCAGTATTTT.

V and J are TRBV5-1 and TRBJ2-7; 10 nucleotides line up with TRBD2. This CDR3 has 14 residues. The germline V gene encodes CDR1 SGHRS and CDR2 YFSETQ. The V segment lost 7 bases and the J segment 2 bases; nucleotides outside the gene matches: 6. This CDR3 reads CASRSGTSAYEQYF. The DNA of the CDR3 is TGCGCCAGCCGCTCTGGGACTAGCGCCTACGAGCAGTACTTC.

This clone turned up a few times. The chain recombines TRBV9 with TRBJ2-3, with 12 bases identical to TRBD2. V gave up 4 bases and J gave up 6 bases; unmatched junction bases: 12. The CDR3 has 17 amino acids. The V gene's germline CDR1 is SGDLS and CDR2 YYNGEE. The CDR3 sequence: CASSTSLAGGLSDTQYF. Written as DNA, the CDR3 is TGTGCCAGCAGCACCAGCCTAGCGGGAGGGCTATCTGATACGCAGTATTTT.

In the case of this clone: Germline and junction disagree at one end, which may indicate a read error. The V and J genes are TRBV12-5 and TRBJ2-7; weak D call: TRBD1 (5 bases). Germline V gives CDR1 LGHNT, CDR2 FRNRAP. CDR3 length: 13 amino acids. The CDR3 sequence: CASGQDVTYGQYF. DNA of the CDR3: TGTGCTAGTGGACAGGACGTAACCTACGGGCAGTACTTC. The full variable domain, with the rest looked up from reference TRBV12-5 and TRBJ2-7, is DARVTQTPRHKVTEMGQEVTMRCQPILGHNTVFWYRQTMMQGLELLAYFRNRAPLDDSGMPKDRFSAEMPDATLATLKIQPSEPRDSAVYFCASGQDVTYGQYFGPGTRLTVT.

This chain uses TRBV5-6 with TRBJ2-7, with TRBD1 matching over 7 bases. CDR3 size: 13 residues. V shed 5 bases and J 7 bases; nucleotides not matched to a gene: 9. The germline V gene has CDR1 SGHDT and CDR2 YYEEEE. The CDR3 DNA reads TGTGCCAGCAGGTTCGAGGGGGCGTGGGAGCAGTACTTC. It translates to CASRFEGAWEQYF.

The chain has TRBV7-9 and TRBJ2-7; 9 bases are a match to TRBD2. Per the germline V gene, CDR1 is SEHNR and CDR2 is FQNEAQ (reference sequence). The CDR3 totals 18 residues. V lost 5 bases, J lost 4 bases, and 18 bases stayed unmatched. CDR3 residues: CASSRDGAYSGGSYEQYF. CDR3 DNA sequence: TGTGCCAGCAGCCGGGACGGAGCCTATAGCGGGGGTTCTTACGAGCAGTACTTC. The complete variable domain, with remaining parts taken from reference TRBV7-9 and TRBJ2-7, reads DTGVSQNPRHKITKRGQNVTFRCDPISEHNRLYWYRQTLGQGPEFLTYFQNEAQLEKSRLLSDRFSAERPKGSFSTLEIQRTEQGDSAMYLCASSRDGAYSGGSYEQYFGPGTRLTVT.

The chain couples TRBV7-3 to TRBJ2-1; D gene unclear. This CDR3 region has 13 residues. Per the germline V gene, CDR1 is SGHTA and CDR2 is FQGTGA. Deletions cut 5 bases from V and 1 base from J, with 6 bases between. The CDR3 spells CASSPQSYNEQFF. CDR3 coding DNA: TGTGCCAGCAGCCCCCAGTCCTACAATGAGCAGTTCTTC.